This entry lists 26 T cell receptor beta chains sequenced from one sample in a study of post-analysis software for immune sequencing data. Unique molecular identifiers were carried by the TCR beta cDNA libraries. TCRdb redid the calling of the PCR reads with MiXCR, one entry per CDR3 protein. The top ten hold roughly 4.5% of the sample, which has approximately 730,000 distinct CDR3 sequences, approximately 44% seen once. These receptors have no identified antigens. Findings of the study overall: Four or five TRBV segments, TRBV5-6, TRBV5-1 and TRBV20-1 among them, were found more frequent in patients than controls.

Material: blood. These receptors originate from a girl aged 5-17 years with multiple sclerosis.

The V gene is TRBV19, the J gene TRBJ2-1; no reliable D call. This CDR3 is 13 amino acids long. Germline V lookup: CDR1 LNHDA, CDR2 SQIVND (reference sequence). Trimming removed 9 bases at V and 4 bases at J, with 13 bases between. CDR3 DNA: TGTGCCAGCACCAAGGGCGGTTACAATGAGCAGTTCTTC. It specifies CASTKGGYNEQFF. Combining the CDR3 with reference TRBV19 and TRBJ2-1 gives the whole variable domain DGGITQSPKYLFRKEGQNVTLSCEQNLNHDAMYWYRQDPGQGLRLIYYSQIVNDFQKGDIAEGYSVSREKKESFPLTVTSAQKNPTAFYLCASTKGGYNEQFFGPGTRLTVL.

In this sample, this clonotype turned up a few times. CDR3 sequence reads: CASSSPRLLAVNTDTQYF. Here the CDR3 DNA reads TGTGCCAGCAGTTCGCCCCGACTACTAGCGGTCAACACAGATACGCAGTATTTT. The V gene is TRBV28, the J gene TRBJ2-3, with TRBD2 identical over 8 bases. With V trimmed by 4 bases and J by 2 bases, 14 bases remained unmatched. The germline CDR1 and CDR2 sequences are MDHEN and SYDVKM. The CDR3 runs to 18 residues. The full variable domain, completed using reference TRBV28 and TRBJ2-3, is DVKVTQSSRYLVKRTGEKVFLECVQDMDHENMFWYRQDPGLGLRLIYFSYDVKMKEKGDIPEGYSVSREKKERFSLILESASTNQTSMYLCASSSPRLLAVNTDTQYFGPGTRLTVL.

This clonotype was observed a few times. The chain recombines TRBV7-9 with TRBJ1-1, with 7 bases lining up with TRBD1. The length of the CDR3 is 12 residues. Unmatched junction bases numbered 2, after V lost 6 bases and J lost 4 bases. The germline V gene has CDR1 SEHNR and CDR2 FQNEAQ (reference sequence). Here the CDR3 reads CASSTGATEAFF. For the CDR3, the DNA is TGTGCCAGCAGTACAGGGGCCACTGAAGCTTTCTTT.

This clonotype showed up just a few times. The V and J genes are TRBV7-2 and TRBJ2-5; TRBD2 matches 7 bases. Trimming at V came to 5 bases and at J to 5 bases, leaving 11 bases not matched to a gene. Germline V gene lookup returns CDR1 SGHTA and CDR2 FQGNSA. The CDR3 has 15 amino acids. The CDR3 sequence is CASSRDYTLWETQYF. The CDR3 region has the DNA TGTGCCAGCAGCCGGGACTACACCCTGTGGGAGACCCAGTACTTC.

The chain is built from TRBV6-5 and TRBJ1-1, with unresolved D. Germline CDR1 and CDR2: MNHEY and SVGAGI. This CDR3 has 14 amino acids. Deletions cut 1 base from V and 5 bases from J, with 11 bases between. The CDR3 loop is CASSYYNAPTEAFF. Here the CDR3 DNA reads TGTGCCAGCAGTTACTATAACGCCCCGACTGAAGCTTTCTTT.

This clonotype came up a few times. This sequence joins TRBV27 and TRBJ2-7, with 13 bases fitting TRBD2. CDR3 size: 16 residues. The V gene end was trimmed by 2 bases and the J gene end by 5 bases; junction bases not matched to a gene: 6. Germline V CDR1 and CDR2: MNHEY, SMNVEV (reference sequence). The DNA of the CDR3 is TGTGCCAGCAGTTTAACCGGACTAGCGGGAGTACACGAGCAGTACTTC. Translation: CASSLTGLAGVHEQYF.

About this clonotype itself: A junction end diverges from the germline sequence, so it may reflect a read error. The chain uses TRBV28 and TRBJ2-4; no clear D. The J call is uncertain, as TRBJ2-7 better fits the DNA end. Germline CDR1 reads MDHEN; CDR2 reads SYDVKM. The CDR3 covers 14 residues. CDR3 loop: CTSSFRLGSYEQYF. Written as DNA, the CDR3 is TGTACCAGCAGTTTTCGTTTGGGCAGTTACGAGCAGTACTTC.

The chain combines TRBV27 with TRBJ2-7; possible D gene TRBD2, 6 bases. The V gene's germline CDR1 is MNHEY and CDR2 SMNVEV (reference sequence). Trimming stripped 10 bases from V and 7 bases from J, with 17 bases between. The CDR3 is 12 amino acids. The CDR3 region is CATRRGAREQYF. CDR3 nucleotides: TGTGCCACACGGCGGGGAGCGCGGGAGCAGTACTTC.

CDR3 nucleotide sequence: TGTGCCAGCGGGACTAGCGGGAGGAGGCACGAGACCCAGTACTTC. Translated: CASGTSGRRHETQYF. J is TRBJ2-5 and V is TRBV6-6; TRBD2 matches at 15 bases. CDR3 length: 15 residues. Per germline, CDR1 MNHNY and CDR2 SVGAGI (reference sequence). Germline trimming cut 8 bases from V and 5 bases from J; bases unmatched to any gene: 6.

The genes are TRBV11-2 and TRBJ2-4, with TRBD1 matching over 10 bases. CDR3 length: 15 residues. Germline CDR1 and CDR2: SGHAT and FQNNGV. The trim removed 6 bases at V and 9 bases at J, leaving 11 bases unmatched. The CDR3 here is CASSSTGTGESIQYF. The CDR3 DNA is TGTGCCAGCAGTTCTACCGGGACAGGGGAATCCATTCAGTACTTC.

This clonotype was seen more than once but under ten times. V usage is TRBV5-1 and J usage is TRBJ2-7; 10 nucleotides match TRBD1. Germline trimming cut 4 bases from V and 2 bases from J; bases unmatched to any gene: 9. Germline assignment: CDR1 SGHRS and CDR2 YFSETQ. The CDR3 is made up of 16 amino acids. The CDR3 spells CASSPEAGQGAYEQYF. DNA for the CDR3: TGCGCCAGCAGCCCTGAGGCAGGACAGGGGGCCTACGAGCAGTACTTC.

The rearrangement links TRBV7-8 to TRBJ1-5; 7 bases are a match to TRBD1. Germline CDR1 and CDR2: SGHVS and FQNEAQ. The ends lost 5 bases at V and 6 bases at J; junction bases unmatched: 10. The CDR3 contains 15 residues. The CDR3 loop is CASSHDRAGFQPQHF. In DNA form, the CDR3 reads TGTGCCAGCAGCCACGACAGGGCAGGGTTTCAGCCCCAGCATTTT.

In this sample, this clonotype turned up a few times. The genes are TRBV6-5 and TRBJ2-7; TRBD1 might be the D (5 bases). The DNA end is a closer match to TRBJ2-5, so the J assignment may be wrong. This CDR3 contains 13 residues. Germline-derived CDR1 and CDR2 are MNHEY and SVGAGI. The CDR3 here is CASTPHGRGTQYF. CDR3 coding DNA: TGTGCCAGCACCCCCCATGGAAGGGGGACCCAGTACTTC.

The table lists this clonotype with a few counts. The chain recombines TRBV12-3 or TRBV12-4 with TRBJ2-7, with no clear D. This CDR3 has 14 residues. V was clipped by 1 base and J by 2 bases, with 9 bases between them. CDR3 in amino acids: CASSLGQVPYEQYF. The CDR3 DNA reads TGTGCCAGCAGTTTAGGGCAAGTCCCCTACGAGCAGTACTTC.

CDR3 nucleotides: TGTGCCAGCAGTTTCAACAGGGTCTCCCTGTTTTTT. The encoded protein is CASSFNRVSLFF. V is TRBV7-9 and J is TRBJ1-4; tentatively, D is TRBD1 (6 bases). Germline-derived CDR1 and CDR2 are SEHNR and FQNEAQ (reference sequence). V was trimmed by 6 bases and J by 14 bases, leaving 16 bases between them. This CDR3 is 12 amino acids long. The entire variable domain, with the rest obtained from reference TRBV7-9 and TRBJ1-4, is as follows: DTGVSQNPRHKITKRGQNVTFRCDPISEHNRLYWYRQTLGQGPEFLTYFQNEAQLEKSRLLSDRFSAERPKGSFSTLEIQRTEQGDSAMYLCASSFNRVSLFFGSGTQLSVL.

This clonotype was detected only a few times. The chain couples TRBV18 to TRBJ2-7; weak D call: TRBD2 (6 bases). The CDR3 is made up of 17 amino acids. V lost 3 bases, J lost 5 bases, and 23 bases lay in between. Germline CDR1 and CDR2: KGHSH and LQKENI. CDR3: CASSPPMGLGSFHEQYF. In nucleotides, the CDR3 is TGTGCCAGCTCACCTCCGATGGGCCTCGGGAGTTTCCACGAGCAGTACTTC.

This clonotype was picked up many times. This CDR3 is CASSLDPGSHSSTDTQYF. CDR3 bases: TGCGCCAGCAGCTTGGACCCAGGCTCGCATTCTAGCACAGATACGCAGTATTTT. This chain connects TRBV5-1 to TRBJ2-3; unclear D gene. Trimming took off 0 bases at V and 0 bases at J, with 17 bases between the two ends. The CDR3 loop spans 18 amino acids. Germline V gene sequence: CDR1 SGHRS, CDR2 YFSETQ.

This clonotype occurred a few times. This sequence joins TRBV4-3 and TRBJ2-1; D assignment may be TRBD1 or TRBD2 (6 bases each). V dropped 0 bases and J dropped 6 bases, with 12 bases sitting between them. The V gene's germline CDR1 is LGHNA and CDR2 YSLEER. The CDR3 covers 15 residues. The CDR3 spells CASSQEYREANEQFF. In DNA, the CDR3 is TGCGCCAGCAGCCAAGAGTACAGGGAGGCCAATGAGCAGTTCTTC.

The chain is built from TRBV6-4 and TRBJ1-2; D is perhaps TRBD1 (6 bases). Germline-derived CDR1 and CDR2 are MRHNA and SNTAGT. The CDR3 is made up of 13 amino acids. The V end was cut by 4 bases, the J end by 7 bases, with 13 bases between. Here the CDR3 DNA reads TGTGCCAGCAGTGCCCAGGGGTTGCTTGGCTACACCTTC. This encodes CASSAQGLLGYTF.

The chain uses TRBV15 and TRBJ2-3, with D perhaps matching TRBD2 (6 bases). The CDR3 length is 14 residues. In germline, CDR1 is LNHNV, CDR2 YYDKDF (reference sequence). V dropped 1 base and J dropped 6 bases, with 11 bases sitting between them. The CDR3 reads CATSRAKGLDTQYF. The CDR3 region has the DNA TGTGCCACCAGCAGAGCAAAGGGACTTGATACGCAGTATTTT.

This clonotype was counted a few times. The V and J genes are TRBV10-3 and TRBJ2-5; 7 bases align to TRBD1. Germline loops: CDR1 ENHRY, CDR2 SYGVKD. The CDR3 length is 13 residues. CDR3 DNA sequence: TGTGCGGGGCAGGGGGAAGGGCAAGAGACCCAGTACTTC. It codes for CAGQGEGQETQYF.

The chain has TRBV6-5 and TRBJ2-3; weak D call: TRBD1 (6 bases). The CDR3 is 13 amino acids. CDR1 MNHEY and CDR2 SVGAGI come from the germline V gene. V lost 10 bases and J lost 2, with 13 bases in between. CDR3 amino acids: CATQTGNTDTQYF. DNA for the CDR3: TGTGCCACCCAAACAGGGAACACAGATACGCAGTATTTT.

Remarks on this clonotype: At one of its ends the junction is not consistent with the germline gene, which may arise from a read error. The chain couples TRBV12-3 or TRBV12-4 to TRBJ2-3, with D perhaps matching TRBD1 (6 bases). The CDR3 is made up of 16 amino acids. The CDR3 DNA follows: TGTACCAGCAGTTTTTCTAGGGGACAATCCACAGATACGCAGTATTTT. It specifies CTSSFSRGQSTDTQYF.

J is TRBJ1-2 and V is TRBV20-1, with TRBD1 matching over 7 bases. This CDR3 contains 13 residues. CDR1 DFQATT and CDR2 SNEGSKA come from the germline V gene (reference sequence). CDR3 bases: TGCAGCCCTCTCGACAGGGCGAACTATGGCTACACCTTC. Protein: CSPLDRANYGYTF.

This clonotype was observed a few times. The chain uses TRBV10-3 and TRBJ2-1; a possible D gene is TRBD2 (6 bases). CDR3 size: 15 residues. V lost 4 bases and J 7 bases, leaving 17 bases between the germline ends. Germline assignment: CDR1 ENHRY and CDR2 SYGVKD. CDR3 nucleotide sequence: TGTGCCATCAGTGCCATCGGGAGTGAGAAAAATGAGCAGTTCTTC. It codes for CAISAIGSEKNEQFF.

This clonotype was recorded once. As DNA, the CDR3 is TGTGCCAGCAGGAGCCTAGCGGGAGTCGCAGATACGCAGTATTTT. Its protein product is CASRSLAGVADTQYF. This chain uses TRBV27 with TRBJ2-3, with 10 bases lining up with TRBD2. Germline V gene data show CDR1 as MNHEY and CDR2 as SMNVEV (reference sequence). The CDR3 sequence is 15 residues long. The junction had 7 bases not matched to a gene; V was cut back by 6 bases and J by 4 bases.